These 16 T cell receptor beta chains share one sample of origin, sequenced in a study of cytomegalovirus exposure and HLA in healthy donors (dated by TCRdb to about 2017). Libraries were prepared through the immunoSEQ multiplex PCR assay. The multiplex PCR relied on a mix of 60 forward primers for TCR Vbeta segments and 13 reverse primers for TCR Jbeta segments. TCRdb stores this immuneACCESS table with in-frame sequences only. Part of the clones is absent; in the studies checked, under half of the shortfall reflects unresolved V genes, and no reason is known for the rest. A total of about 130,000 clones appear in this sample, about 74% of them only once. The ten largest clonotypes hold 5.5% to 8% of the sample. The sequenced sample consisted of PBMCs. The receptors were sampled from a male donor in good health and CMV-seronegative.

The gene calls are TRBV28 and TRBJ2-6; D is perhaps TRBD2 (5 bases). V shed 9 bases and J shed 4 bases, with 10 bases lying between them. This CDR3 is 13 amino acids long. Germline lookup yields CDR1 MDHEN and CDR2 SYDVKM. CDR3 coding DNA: TGTGCCAGTAGGACTCCCGGGGCCAACGTCCTGACTTTC. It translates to CASRTPGANVLTF.

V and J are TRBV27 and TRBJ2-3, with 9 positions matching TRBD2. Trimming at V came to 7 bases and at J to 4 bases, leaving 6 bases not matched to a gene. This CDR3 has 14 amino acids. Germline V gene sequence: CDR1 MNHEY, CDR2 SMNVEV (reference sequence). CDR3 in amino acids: CASTTGLAADTQYF. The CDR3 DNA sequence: TGTGCCAGCACCACGGGACTAGCCGCAGATACGCAGTATTTT.

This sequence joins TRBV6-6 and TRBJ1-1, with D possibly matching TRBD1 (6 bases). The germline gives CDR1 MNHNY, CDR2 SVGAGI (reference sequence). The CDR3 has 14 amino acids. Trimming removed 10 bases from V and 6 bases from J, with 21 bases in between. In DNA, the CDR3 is TGTGCCACGCTGAAGGGGGTCCCGGCTCCTGAAGCTTTCTTT. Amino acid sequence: CATLKGVPAPEAFF.

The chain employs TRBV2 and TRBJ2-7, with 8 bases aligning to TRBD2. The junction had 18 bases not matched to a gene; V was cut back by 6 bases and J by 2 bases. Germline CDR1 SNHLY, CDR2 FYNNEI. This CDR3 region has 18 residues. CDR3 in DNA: TGTGCCAGCAGCGGCCCTCCAAGGCCAGCGGGGGCCACCTACGAGCAGTACTTC. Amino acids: CASSGPPRPAGATYEQYF.

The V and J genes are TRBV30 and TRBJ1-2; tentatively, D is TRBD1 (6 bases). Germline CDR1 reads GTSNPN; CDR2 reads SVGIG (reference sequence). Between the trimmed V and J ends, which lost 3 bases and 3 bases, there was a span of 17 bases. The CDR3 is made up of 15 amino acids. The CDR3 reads CAWSEKFSGDYGYTF. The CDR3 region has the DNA TGTGCCTGGAGCGAAAAGTTCTCAGGGGACTATGGCTACACCTTC.

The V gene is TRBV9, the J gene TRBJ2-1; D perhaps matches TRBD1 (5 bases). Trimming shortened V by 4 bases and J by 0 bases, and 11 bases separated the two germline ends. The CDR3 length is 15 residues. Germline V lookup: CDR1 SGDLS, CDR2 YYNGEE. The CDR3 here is CASSLVDSSYNEQFF. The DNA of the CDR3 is TGTGCCAGCAGCCTCGTCGACAGCTCCTACAATGAGCAGTTCTTC.

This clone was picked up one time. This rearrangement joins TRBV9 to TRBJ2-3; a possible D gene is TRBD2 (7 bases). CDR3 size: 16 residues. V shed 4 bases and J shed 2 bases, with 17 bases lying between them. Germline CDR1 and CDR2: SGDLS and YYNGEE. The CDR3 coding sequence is TGTGCCAGCAGCACCGGGGGGCGGGACTTCACAGATACGCAGTATTTT. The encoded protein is CASSTGGRDFTDTQYF.

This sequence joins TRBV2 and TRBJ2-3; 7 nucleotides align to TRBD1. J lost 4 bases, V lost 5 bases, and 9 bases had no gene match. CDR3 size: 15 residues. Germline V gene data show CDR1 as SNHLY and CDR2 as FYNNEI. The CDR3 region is CASSTDRDGSDTQYF. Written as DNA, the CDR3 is TGTGCCAGCAGTACAGACAGGGACGGATCAGATACGCAGTATTTT. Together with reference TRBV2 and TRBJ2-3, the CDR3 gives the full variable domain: EPEVTQTPSHQVTQMGQEVILRCVPISNHLYFYWYRQILGQKVEFLVSFYNNEISEKSEIFDDQFSVERPDGSNFTLKIRSTKLEDSAMYFCASSTDRDGSDTQYFGPGTRLTVL.

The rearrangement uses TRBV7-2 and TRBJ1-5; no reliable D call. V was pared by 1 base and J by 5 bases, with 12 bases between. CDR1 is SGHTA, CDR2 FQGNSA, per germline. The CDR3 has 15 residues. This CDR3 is CASSLGDLAHQPQHF. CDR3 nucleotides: TGTGCCAGCAGCTTAGGGGATCTAGCCCATCAGCCCCAGCATTTT.

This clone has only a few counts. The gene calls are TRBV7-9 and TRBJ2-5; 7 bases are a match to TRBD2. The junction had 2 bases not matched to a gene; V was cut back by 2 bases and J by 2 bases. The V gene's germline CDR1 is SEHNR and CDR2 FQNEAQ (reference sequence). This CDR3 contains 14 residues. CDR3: CASSLREGQETQYF. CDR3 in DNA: TGTGCCAGCAGCTTAAGGGAGGGTCAAGAGACCCAGTACTTC.

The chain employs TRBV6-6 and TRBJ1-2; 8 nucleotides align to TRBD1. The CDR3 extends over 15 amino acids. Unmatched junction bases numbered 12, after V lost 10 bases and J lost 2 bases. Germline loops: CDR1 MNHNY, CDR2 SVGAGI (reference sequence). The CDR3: CATHRGTRYNYGYTF. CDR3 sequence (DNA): TGTGCCACCCACAGGGGGACGCGATACAACTATGGCTACACCTTC.

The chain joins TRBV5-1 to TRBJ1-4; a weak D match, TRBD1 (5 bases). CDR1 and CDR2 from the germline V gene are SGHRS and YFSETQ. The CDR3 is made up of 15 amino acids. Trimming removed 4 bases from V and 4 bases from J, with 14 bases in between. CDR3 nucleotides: TGCGCCAGCAGCCCGATGGGGGGGAGTAATGAAAAACTGTTTTTT. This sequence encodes CASSPMGGSNEKLFF. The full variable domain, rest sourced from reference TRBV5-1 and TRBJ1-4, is KAGVTQTPRYLIKTRGQQVTLSCSPISGHRSVSWYQQTPGQGLQFLFEYFSETQRNKGNFPGRFSGRQFSNSRSEMNVSTLELGDSALYLCASSPMGGSNEKLFFGSGTQLSVL.

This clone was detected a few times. CDR3 in amino acids: CASSQDPAGDNYGYTF. CDR3 in DNA: TGCGCCAGCAGCCAAGATCCAGCAGGGGATAACTATGGCTACACCTTC. This chain links TRBV4-3 with TRBJ1-2, with D tentatively TRBD1 (6 bases). The germline gives CDR1 LGHNA, CDR2 YSLEER. Trimming pared 0 bases from V and 1 base from J, leaving 12 bases between. This CDR3 spans 16 amino acids.

The CDR3 DNA sequence: TGTGCCAGCAGCTTACAAAACAGGGTGGGCAATGAGCAGTTCTTC. As protein: CASSLQNRVGNEQFF. The V and J genes are TRBV7-3 and TRBJ2-1, with D perhaps TRBD1 (6 bases). V lost 2 bases and J 6 bases, leaving 14 bases between the germline ends. This CDR3 contains 15 residues. Germline CDR1 and CDR2: SGHTA and FQGTGA.

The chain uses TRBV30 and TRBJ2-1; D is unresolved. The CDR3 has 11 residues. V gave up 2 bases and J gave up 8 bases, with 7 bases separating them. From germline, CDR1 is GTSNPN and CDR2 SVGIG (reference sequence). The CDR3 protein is CAWSNGYEQFF. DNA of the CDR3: TGTGCCTGGAGTAACGGGTATGAGCAGTTCTTC.

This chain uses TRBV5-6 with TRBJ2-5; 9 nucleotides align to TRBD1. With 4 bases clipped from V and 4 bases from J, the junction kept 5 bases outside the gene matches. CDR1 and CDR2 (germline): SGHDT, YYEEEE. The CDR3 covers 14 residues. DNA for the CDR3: TGTGCCAGCAGCCCCACAGGGGGCCTAGAGACCCAGTACTTC. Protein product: CASSPTGGLETQYF.